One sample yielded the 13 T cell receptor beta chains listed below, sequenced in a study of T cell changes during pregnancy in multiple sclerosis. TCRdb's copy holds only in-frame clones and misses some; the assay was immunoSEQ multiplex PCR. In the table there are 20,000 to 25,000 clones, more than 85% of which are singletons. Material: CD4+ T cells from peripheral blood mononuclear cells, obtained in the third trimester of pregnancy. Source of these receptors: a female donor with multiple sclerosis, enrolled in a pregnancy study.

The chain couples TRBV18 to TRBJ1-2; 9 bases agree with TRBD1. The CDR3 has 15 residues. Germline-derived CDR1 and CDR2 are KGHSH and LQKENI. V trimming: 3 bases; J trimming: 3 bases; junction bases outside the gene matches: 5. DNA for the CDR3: TGTGCCAGCTCACCCTCGGACAGGGGAGACTATGGCTACACCTTC. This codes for CASSPSDRGDYGYTF. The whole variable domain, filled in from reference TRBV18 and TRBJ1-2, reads NAGVMQNPRHLVRRRGQEARLRCSPMKGHSHVYWYRQLPEEGLKFMVYLQKENIIDESGMPKERFSAEFPKEGPSILRIQQVVRGDSAAYFCASSPSDRGDYGYTFGSGTRLTVV.

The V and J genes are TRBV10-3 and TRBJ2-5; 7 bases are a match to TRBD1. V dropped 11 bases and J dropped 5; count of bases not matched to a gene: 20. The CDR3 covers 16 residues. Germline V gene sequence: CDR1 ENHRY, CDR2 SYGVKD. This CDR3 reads CASTALRQGIRETQYF. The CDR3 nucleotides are TGTGCCTCGACCGCCCTACGACAGGGTATAAGGGAGACCCAGTACTTC.

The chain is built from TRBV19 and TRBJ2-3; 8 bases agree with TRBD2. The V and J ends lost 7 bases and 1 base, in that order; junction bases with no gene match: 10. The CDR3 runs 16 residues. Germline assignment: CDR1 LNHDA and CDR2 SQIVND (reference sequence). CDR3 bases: TGTGCCAGTACCACGCGGGGGGAAGGGGGCACAGATACGCAGTATTTT. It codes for CASTTRGEGGTDTQYF.

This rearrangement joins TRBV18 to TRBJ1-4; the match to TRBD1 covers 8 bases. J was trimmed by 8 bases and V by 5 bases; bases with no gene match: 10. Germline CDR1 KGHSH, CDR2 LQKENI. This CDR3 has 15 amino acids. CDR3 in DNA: TGTGCCAGCTCAGCCTCTTTCCAGGGGGCCGAAAAACTGTTTTTT. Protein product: CASSASFQGAEKLFF.

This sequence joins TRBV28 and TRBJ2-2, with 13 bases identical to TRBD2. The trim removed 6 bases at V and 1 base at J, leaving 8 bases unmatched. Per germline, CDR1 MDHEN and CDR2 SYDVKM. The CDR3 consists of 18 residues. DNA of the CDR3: TGTGCCAGCAGCCGATTTTGGACTAGCGGGGGGAACACCGGGGAGCTGTTTTTT. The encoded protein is CASSRFWTSGGNTGELFF.

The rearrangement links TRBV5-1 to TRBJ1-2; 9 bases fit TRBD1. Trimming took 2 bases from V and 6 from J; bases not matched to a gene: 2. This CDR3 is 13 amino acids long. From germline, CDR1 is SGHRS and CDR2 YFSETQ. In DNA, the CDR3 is TGCGCCAGCAGCTTCGGACAGGGGCATGGCTACACCTTC. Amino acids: CASSFGQGHGYTF.

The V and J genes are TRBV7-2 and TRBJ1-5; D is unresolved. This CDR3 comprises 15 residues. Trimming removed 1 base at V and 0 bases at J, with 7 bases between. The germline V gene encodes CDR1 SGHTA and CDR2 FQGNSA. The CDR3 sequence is CASSLDADSNQPQHF. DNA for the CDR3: TGTGCCAGCAGCTTAGATGCAGATAGCAATCAGCCCCAGCATTTT.

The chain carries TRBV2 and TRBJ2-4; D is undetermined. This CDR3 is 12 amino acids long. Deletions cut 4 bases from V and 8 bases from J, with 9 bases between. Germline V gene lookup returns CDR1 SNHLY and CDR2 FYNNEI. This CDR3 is CASSVNIDIQYF. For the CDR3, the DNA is TGTGCCAGCAGTGTAAACATCGACATTCAGTACTTC.

The chain's CDR3 is CASSWTGGGYTF. The CDR3 nucleotides are TGCGCCAGCAGCTGGACAGGGGGCGGCTACACCTTC. The chain has TRBV5-1 and TRBJ1-2; 11 nucleotides align to TRBD1. The length of the CDR3 is 12 residues. J lost 8 bases, V lost 3 bases, and 0 bases had no gene match. Germline CDR1 reads SGHRS; CDR2 reads YFSETQ.

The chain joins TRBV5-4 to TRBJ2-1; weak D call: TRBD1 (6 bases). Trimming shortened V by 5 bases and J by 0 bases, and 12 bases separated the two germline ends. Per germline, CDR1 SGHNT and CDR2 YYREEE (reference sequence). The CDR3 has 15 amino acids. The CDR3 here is CASSRGGSSYNEQFF. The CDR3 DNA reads TGTGCCAGCAGTCGAGGGGGTAGCTCCTACAATGAGCAGTTCTTC.

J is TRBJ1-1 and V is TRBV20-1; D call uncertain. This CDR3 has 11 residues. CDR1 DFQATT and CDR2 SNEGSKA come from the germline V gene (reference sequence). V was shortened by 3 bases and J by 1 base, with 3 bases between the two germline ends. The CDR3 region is CSARANTEAFF. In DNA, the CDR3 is TGCAGTGCTAGGGCGAACACTGAAGCTTTCTTT.

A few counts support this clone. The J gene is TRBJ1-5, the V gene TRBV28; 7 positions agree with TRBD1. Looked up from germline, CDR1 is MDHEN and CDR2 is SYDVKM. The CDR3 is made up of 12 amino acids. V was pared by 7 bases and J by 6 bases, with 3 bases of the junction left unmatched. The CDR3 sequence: CASTRGVQPQHF. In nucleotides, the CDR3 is TGTGCCAGCACCAGGGGGGTTCAGCCCCAGCATTTT.

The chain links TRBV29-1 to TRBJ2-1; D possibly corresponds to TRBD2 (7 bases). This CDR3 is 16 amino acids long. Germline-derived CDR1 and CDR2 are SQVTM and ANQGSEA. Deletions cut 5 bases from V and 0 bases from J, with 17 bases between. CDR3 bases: TGCAGCGTTAAGGTCCGGGGGGCGGCCTCCTACAATGAGCAGTTCTTC. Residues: CSVKVRGAASYNEQFF.